The rows below give T cell receptor beta chains drawn from one sample of a study of T cell responses to AZD1222 COVID-19 vaccine. The protocol was immunoSEQ multiplex PCR, while the TCRdb copy is restricted to in-frame clones and leaves out a portion. The sample lists some 85,000 clones, over 80% occurring once. Sample: peripheral blood, taken on day 0 of AZD1222 vaccination. These receptors all come from an adult in good health. Both conserved end residues are part of each CDR3. A D gene is named only where the DNA matches it firmly. Clone size is stated in some rows and not others, as once, few, many or a class when expanded.

V gene	clone size	J gene	D gene	CDR3 DNA	CDR3 protein
TRBV5-1	-	TRBJ2-6	TRBD1	TGCGCCAGCAGCTTGGCCCGACAGGGGTCTGGGGCCAACGTCCTGACTTTC	CASSLARQGSGANVLTF
TRBV19	-	TRBJ2-3	TRBD1	TGTGCCAGTAGTAGGGGGACAGGGAAAGATACGCAGTATTTT	CASSRGTGKDTQYF
TRBV2	-	TRBJ2-3	TRBD2	TGTGCCAGCAGGGCGGGACTAGCGGGCACAGATACGCAGTATTTT	CASRAGLAGTDTQYF
TRBV7-9	once	TRBJ1-5	-	TGTGCCAGCAGCTTAGTGTGGGGTCAGCCCCAGCATTTT	CASSLVWGQPQHF
TRBV6-1	-	TRBJ2-2	-	TGTGCCAGCAGTGAAACTCCCTTTGCCGGGGAGCTGTTTTTT	CASSETPFAGELFF
TRBV6-5	-	TRBJ1-5	-	TGTGCCAGCGAAAGGGCATGGGGCAATCAGCCCCAGCATTTT	CASERAWGNQPQHF
TRBV25-1	once	TRBJ1-2	TRBD1	TGTGCCAGCAGTGAATCCGGGACAGCCTATGGCTACACCTTC	CASSESGTAYGYTF
TRBV6-5	-	TRBJ2-7	TRBD2	TGTGCCAGCAGAGGACTAGCGGGGGGTTCCTACGAGCAGTACTTC	CASRGLAGGSYEQYF
TRBV10-2	-	TRBJ2-3	TRBD1	TGCGCCAGTTCGACAGGGTTGGGAGATACGCAGTATTTT	CASSTGLGDTQYF
TRBV2	-	TRBJ1-2	-	TGTGCCAGCAGTGACCACACCTATGGCTACACCTTC	CASSDHTYGYTF
TRBV7-9	-	TRBJ1-3	-	TGTGCCAGCAGCTTAAACAGGATAAGGTCAGGAAACACCATATATTTT	CASSLNRIRSGNTIYF
TRBV6-1	-	TRBJ1-2	-	TGTGCCAGCAGTGAAACCAGGGAGAGTGGATTGGACTATGGCTACACCTTC	CASSETRESGLDYGYTF
TRBV3-1/TRBV3-2	-	TRBJ2-5	-	TGTGCCAGCAGCCAAGATTGGGAGACCCAGTACTTC	CASSQDWETQYF
TRBV27	-	TRBJ2-7	TRBD2	TGTGCCAGCAGTTCGCCCCCGGGGGGAACTTCCGAGCAGTACTTC	CASSSPPGGTSEQYF
TRBV7-9	-	TRBJ1-5	-	TGTGCCAGCAGCGGTAGCAATCAGCCCCAGCATTTT	CASSGSNQPQHF
TRBV15	-	TRBJ2-7	-	TGTGCCACCAGCAGAGCGTACGTCGAGCAGTACTTC	CATSRAYVEQYF
TRBV6-6	-	TRBJ1-5	-	TGTGCCAGCAGTTACTATAGCCTTGGGAATCAGCCCCAGCATTTT	CASSYYSLGNQPQHF
TRBV5-4	-	TRBJ2-1	TRBD2	TGTGCCAGCAGCGGGGGACTAGCGGGGGGAGGCGAGCAGTTCTTC	CASSGGLAGGGEQFF
TRBV4-1	-	TRBJ1-2	TRBD1	TGCGCCAGCAGCCAAGAGGGACAGGGGGCGGGGTATGGCTACACCTTC	CASSQEGQGAGYGYTF
TRBV19	once	TRBJ2-1	TRBD2	TGTGCCAGTAGTACCCCTCGGACTAGCGGGAGGCATGAGCAGTTCTTC	CASSTPRTSGRHEQFF
TRBV5-1	many	TRBJ1-1	-	TGCGCCAGCAGCTTTCCGGGGGCATCCACTGAAGCTTTCTTT	CASSFPGASTEAFF
TRBV4-1	-	TRBJ1-1	-	TGCGCCAGCAGCCCCTGGGACGGGATAAACACTGAAGCTTTCTTT	CASSPWDGINTEAFF
TRBV6-6	-	TRBJ2-2	TRBD2	TGTGCCAGCACCATCAGCGGGGGGGTCACCGGGGAGCTGTTTTTT	CASTISGGVTGELFF
TRBV4-1	-	TRBJ2-7	TRBD2	TGCGCCAGCAGCCAACTAGCGGGAGAGTCCTACGAGCAGTACTTC	CASSQLAGESYEQYF
TRBV4-3	-	TRBJ1-1	-	TGCGCCAGCAGCCAAAAGGGACGGGAAGCTTTCTTT	CASSQKGREAFF
TRBV7-2	-	TRBJ1-2	-	TGTGCCAGCAGCAAGGTTTTGAACGCTGGCTACACCTTC	CASSKVLNAGYTF
TRBV7-8	-	TRBJ2-2	TRBD1	TGTGCCAGCAGCCAGTCAGGGACAGGGACCAGCGGGGAGCTGTTTTTT	CASSQSGTGTSGELFF
TRBV4-2	-	TRBJ1-2	TRBD1	TGTGCCAGCAGCCAAGATCGAGGGGACAGGGGTTTGACTAACTATGGCTACACCTTC	CASSQDRGDRGLTNYGYTF
TRBV9	-	TRBJ2-3	-	TGTGCCAGCAGCCCTAGTGGGACCACAGATACGCAGTATTTT	CASSPSGTTDTQYF
TRBV2	few	TRBJ2-7	TRBD2	TGTGCCAGCCTCCCCCGGGGACTAGCGCCCTACGAGCAGTACTTC	CASLPRGLAPYEQYF
TRBV7-9	-	TRBJ2-3	-	TGTGCCAGCAGCTTAGGGATTCACCTTGTTGATACGCAGTATTTT	CASSLGIHLVDTQYF
TRBV9	-	TRBJ1-1	-	TGTGCCAGCAGCGTAGACGAGGGGCGGCTGGAAGCTTTCTTT	CASSVDEGRLEAFF
TRBV4-1	once	TRBJ2-1	-	TGCGCCAGCAGCCAAGTCGCCGGACCCTACAATGAGCAGTTCTTC	CASSQVAGPYNEQFF
TRBV19	-	TRBJ1-2	-	TGTGCCAGTAGTATCCTACAGGGATTCGGCTACACCTTC	CASSILQGFGYTF
TRBV6-4	-	TRBJ1-3	TRBD1	TGTGCCAGCAGTGACCGCGGACAGGGCGCAGGAAACACCATATATTTT	CASSDRGQGAGNTIYF
TRBV5-1	-	TRBJ1-6	TRBD1	TGCGCCAGCGCCCCAGGGACAGGGAGGAATTCACCCCTCCACTTT	CASAPGTGRNSPLHF
TRBV30	-	TRBJ1-5	-	TGTGCCTGGAGTGTAGGTAACGGCAATCAGCCCCAGCATTTT	CAWSVGNGNQPQHF
TRBV6-5	-	TRBJ1-2	-	TGTGCCAGCAGTTACCGACCAGACTACTATGGCTACACCTTC	CASSYRPDYYGYTF
TRBV7-2	-	TRBJ1-6	-	TGTGCCAGCAGCTTAGGGAGTACCGAATATAATTCACCCCTCCACTTT	CASSLGSTEYNSPLHF
TRBV27	-	TRBJ1-6	TRBD1	TGTGCCAGCAGTCAGTCCCGGGACAGCCTCTATAATTCACCCCTCCACTTT	CASSQSRDSLYNSPLHF